This T cell receptor beta chain is drawn from a study of blood T cell repertoires in COVID-19 (dated by TCRdb to the early 2020s). Background for the entire study: Samples covering the acute and convalescent phases of COVID-19 were provided by collaborators in the United States, Italy and Spain. The samples were drawn from the first 160 participants of the ongoing ImmuneRACE study and from 1,254 subjects provided by 6 global collaborators. The prospective study material was composed of cDNA or gDNA derived from T cells, B-cell-depleted T cells, or PBMCs. Deeply sampled blood TCRbeta repertoires from subjects exposed to, actively infected with, or recovered from COVID-19 were included in the dataset. A freely available public database, intended as a resource for researchers studying the immune response to SARS-CoV-2, is where the repertoires were released. The sample metadata nearly always contained a de-identified subject ID, COVID-19 status, age in years and sex. Where available, HLA class I and class II types were obtained from metadata supplied by the sample provider rather than from assay-based typing. General findings and caveats noted by the study authors: The amount of clinical and demographic metadata varied by source and participant and was provided uncurated.

V is cut back by 3 bases and J by 7 bases, with 9 bases in the junction unmatched. For CDR1 and CDR2, the germline V gene lists MNHEY and SVGAGI. The CDR3 covers 14 residues, taking in both the cysteine and the phenylalanine. CDR3 DNA only is kept here, 42 bases in frame from base 1. As regards this clone: Its antigen target is currently unknown. No base-level quality is on record; no much larger clone is a single base apart.

TCRbeta CDR3 regions were amplified from genomic DNA using the immunoSEQ Assay, a bias-controlled multiplex PCR. Regarding the original processing steps: The number of nucleated cells in each sample was estimated from the amplification of reference gene primers within the assay. Sequence reads were collapsed and filtered to measure the absolute abundance of every unique TCRbeta CDR3 rearrangement. For each sample, productive Simpson clonality was calculated as the square root of Simpson's diversity index over productive rearrangements. Here the immuneACCESS table is served through TCRdb, limited to in-frame sequences with V and J called. Missing clones are a known gap in these copies; in checked studies unresolved V genes cover under half, and the rest lacks a known reason. That table furnishes V, J and clone size, whereas the DNA furnished D and trimming. In this sample the table shows 140,000 to 150,000 clones, around 80% of which occur a single time. Together, the top ten hold around 4% of the sample.

The collaborating institutions used their own protocols to collect whole blood in K2EDTA tubes. For TCRbeta analysis, collaborators shipped samples as frozen whole blood, isolated PBMCs, or DNA extracted from either of those sample types. The receptor was isolated from a man in his 60s with acute or convalescent COVID-19. This chain joins TRBV6-5 to TRBJ2-7; TRBD1 agrees with 7 junctional bases. The material sequenced was peripheral blood. The DNA is TGTGCCAGCAGTTATTCAGACAGGGTGAGGGAGCAGTACTTC. Its translation is CASSYSDRVREQYF.